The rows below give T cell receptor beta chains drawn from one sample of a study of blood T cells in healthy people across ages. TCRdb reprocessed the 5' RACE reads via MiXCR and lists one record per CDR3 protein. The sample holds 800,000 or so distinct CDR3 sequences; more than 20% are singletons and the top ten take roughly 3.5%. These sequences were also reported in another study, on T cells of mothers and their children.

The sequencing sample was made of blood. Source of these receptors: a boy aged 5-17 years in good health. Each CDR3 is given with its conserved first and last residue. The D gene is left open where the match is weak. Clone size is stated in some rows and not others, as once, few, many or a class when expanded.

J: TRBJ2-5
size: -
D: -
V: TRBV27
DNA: TGTGCCAGCAGTTTCACGAGTTTGTGGGAGACCCAGTACTTC
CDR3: CASSFTSLWETQYF

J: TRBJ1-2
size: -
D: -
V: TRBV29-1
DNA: TGCAGCGCATTACGGGGTTGGGGCTACACCTTC
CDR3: CSALRGWGYTF

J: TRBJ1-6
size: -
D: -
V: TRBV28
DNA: TGTGCCAGCAGTTTATACTTCCCCAAAGTAAATTCACCCCTCCACTTT
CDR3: CASSLYFPKVNSPLHF

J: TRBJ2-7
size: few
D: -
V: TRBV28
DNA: TGTGCCAGCAGAAACCAGGGGCCCTACGAGCAGTACTTC
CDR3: CASRNQGPYEQYF

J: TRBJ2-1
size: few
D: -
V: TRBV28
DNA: TGTGCCAGCAGTTTATGGGCGACGCCCAATGAGCAGTTCTTC
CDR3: CASSLWATPNEQFF

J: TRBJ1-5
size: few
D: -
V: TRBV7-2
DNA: TGTGCCAGCAGTATAAGAGGGGGGAGCAATCAGCCCCAGCATTTT
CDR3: CASSIRGGSNQPQHF

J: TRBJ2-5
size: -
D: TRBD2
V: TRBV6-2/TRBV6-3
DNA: TGTGCCAGCAGCCATACAGTACCGGGAGGGCCCGTAGAGACCCAGTACTTC
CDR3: CASSHTVPGGPVETQYF

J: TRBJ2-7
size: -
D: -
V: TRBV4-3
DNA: TGCGCCAGCAGCCACTCTCTCTACTACGAGCAGTACTTC
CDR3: CASSHSLYYEQYF

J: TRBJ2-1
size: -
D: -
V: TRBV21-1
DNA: TGTGCCAGCAGCAAAGCAGAGGCTAGAGAGTTACCCAGCTCCTACAATGAGCAGTTCTTC
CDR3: CASSKAEARELPSSYNEQFF

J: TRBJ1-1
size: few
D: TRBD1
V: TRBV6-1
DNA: TGTGCCAGTGGACAGGGGAACACTGAAGCTTTCTTT
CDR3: CASGQGNTEAFF

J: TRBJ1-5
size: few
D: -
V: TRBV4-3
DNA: TGCGCCAGCAGCCAAGATTGGGGGTCGGTCCCCAATCAGCCCCAGCATTTT
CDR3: CASSQDWGSVPNQPQHF

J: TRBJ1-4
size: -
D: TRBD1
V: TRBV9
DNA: TGTGCCAGCAGCGTCCAACTCAACCGGGACAGGGGTGTCCTTTCAGCTAATGAAAAACTGTTTTTT
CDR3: CASSVQLNRDRGVLSANEKLFF

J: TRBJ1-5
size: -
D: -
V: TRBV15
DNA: TGTGCCACCAGCGCCGGCCGCCCAGCAAATTACAGGTGGGGTAGCAATCAGCCCCAGCATTTT
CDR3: CATSAGRPANYRWGSNQPQHF

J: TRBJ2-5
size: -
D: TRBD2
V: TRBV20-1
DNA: TGCAGTGCTAGAGATCTTCCCAGGGGGGAGCGGGGGGCCAAAGAGACCCAGTACTTC
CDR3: CSARDLPRGERGAKETQYF

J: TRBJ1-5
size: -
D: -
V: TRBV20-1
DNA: TGCAGTGCTAGAGGCTCGAGGGGTAGCAATCAGCCCCAGCATTTT
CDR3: CSARGSRGSNQPQHF

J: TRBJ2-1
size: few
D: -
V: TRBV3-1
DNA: TGTGCCAGCAGCCAAGGGTCCCTCCCCGGTGAGCAGTTCTTC
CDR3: CASSQGSLPGEQFF

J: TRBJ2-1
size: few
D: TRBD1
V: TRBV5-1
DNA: TGCGCCAGCAGCTTTGAGGGGGCTGATGAGCAGTTCTTC
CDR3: CASSFEGADEQFF

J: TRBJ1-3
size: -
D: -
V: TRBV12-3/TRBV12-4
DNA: TGTGCCAGCAGTACCTCCAGCTCTGGAAACACCATATATTTT
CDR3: CASSTSSSGNTIYF

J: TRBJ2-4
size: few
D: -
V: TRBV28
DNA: TGTGCCAGCAGTTTATATCAGGGGACCGGGACCAAAAACATTCAGTACTTC
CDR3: CASSLYQGTGTKNIQYF

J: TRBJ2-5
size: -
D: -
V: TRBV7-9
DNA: TGTGCCAGCAGCTTAGGGTATGACAAAGAGACCCAGTACTTC
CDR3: CASSLGYDKETQYF

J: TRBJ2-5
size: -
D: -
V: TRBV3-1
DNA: TGTGCCAGCAGCCAAGGCGGCGGATGGATACAAGAGACCCAGTACTTC
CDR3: CASSQGGGWIQETQYF

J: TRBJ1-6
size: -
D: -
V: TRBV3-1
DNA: TGTGCCAGCAGCCAAGTTCAGGGGAATTCACCCCTCCACTTT
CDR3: CASSQVQGNSPLHF

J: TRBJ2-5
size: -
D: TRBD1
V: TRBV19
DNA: TGTGCCAGTAGTCACCCGGGACAGGTTGCAGAGACCCAGTACTTC
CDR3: CASSHPGQVAETQYF

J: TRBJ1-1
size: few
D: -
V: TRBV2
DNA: TGTGCCAGCCCCCATAAAGGGCAGGGGAACACTGAAGCTTTCTTT
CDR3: CASPHKGQGNTEAFF

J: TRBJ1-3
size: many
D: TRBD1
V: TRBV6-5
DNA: TGTGCCAGCAGCCCGACAGGGGGAAACACCATATATTTT
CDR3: CASSPTGGNTIYF

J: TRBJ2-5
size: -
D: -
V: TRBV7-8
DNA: TGTGCCAGCAGCCGTCGTTTAGGGGTCAACGAAGAGACCCAGTACTTC
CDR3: CASSRRLGVNEETQYF

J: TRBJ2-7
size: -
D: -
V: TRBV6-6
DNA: TGTGCCAGCAGTATCCAGGGACCGTACGAGCAGTACTTC
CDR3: CASSIQGPYEQYF

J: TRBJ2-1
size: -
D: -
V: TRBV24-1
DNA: TGTGCCACCAGTGATCCCACCAGCTCCTACAATGAGCAGTTCTTC
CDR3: CATSDPTSSYNEQFF